What follows are 9 T cell receptor beta chains derived from one specimen sequenced in a study of T cell responses to AZD1222 COVID-19 vaccine. Measured with immunoSEQ multiplex PCR; TCRdb has only the in-frame clones, and not every one. The sample records over 110,000 clones, 90% to 95% being singletons. Sequencing was performed on peripheral blood, taken on day 0 of AZD1222 vaccination. Receptors originate from an adult in good health.

This chain connects TRBV2 to TRBJ1-4; weak D call: TRBD1 (5 bases). The ends were cut back, 6 bases at V and 7 bases at J, with 15 bases in the middle. CDR3 length: 14 residues. Germline assignment: CDR1 SNHLY and CDR2 FYNNEI. The CDR3 loop is CASSPGSRSEKLFF. In DNA, the CDR3 is TGTGCCAGCAGCCCAGGGTCTCGTAGTGAAAAACTGTTTTTT.

CDR3 bases: TGTGCCAGCAGTCCAAATATTCGGACAGTTTATAACTATGGCTACACCTTC. Protein: CASSPNIRTVYNYGYTF. V usage is TRBV25-1 and J usage is TRBJ1-2, with D maybe TRBD1 (6 bases). The V gene's germline CDR1 is MGHDK and CDR2 SYGVNS. The CDR3 length is 17 residues. V lost 5 bases, J lost 1 base, and 20 bases lay in between.

This chain uses TRBV19 with TRBJ2-3, with 8 positions matching TRBD1. From germline, CDR1 is LNHDA and CDR2 SQIVND (reference sequence). CDR3 size: 16 residues. V shed 3 bases, J shed 0 bases, and the junction held 5 bases outside the gene matches. The CDR3 loop is CASSIRRTGSTDTQYF. CDR3 nucleotides: TGTGCCAGTAGTATTAGGAGGACAGGGAGCACAGATACGCAGTATTTT.

J is TRBJ1-1 and V is TRBV7-9, with D uncertain. This CDR3 has 13 amino acids. Germline V gene data show CDR1 as SEHNR and CDR2 as FQNEAQ (reference sequence). Trimming cost V 5 bases and J 3 bases, with 10 bases left between them. The CDR3 nucleotides read TGTGCCAGCAGCGCCGACCGGGACACTGAAGCTTTCTTT. It specifies CASSADRDTEAFF.

The chain has TRBV27 and TRBJ1-5; D perhaps matches TRBD1 (6 bases). CDR3 length equals 14 residues. The germline V gene encodes CDR1 MNHEY and CDR2 SMNVEV (reference sequence). V gave up 5 bases and J gave up 7 bases, with 15 bases separating them. The CDR3 reads CASSPQDSNQPQHF. The CDR3 nucleotides read TGTGCCAGCAGTCCACAGGACAGTAACCAGCCCCAGCATTTT.

CDR3 bases: TGTGCCAGCAGCTTATCTTCTACTGGAAACACCATATATTTT. Translation gives CASSLSSTGNTIYF. The rearrangement joins TRBV7-2 to TRBJ1-3; no reliable D call. Germline CDR1 and CDR2: SGHTA and FQGNSA. V was clipped by 2 bases and J by 2 bases, with 7 bases between them. The CDR3 consists of 14 residues.

J is TRBJ1-6 and V is TRBV11-2, with D uncertain. CDR3 size: 12 residues. The germline V and J ends were trimmed by 4 bases and 11 bases, with 9 bases remaining between them. CDR1 and CDR2 (germline): SGHAT, FQNNGV. The CDR3 loop reads CASSSDVAPLHF. The DNA of the CDR3 is TGTGCCAGCAGCTCCGACGTAGCACCCCTCCACTTT. The whole variable domain, filled in from reference TRBV11-2 and TRBJ1-6, reads EAGVAQSPRYKIIEKRQSVAFWCNPISGHATLYWYQQILGQGPKLLIQFQNNGVVDDSQLPKDRFSAERLKGVDSTLKIQPAKLEDSAVYLCASSSDVAPLHFGNGTRLTVT.

The J gene is TRBJ2-7, the V gene TRBV21-1; no check of the table's D call, TRBD2, against the DNA was made. TRBV21-1 is deemed a pseudogene. The CDR3 extends over 18 amino acids. The CDR3 nucleotides read TGTGCCAGCAGCACCAAGGGGGCTAGCGGGAGGGATCGGTACGAGCAGTACTTC. It encodes CASSTKGASGRDRYEQYF.

The chain joins TRBV10-3 to TRBJ2-5; D remains unclear. The CDR3 has 13 residues. The germline gives CDR1 ENHRY, CDR2 SYGVKD. Trimming shortened V by 0 bases and J by 6 bases, and 8 bases separated the two germline ends. CDR3 region: CAISESTGQTQYF. CDR3 nucleotides: TGTGCCATCAGTGAGTCGACTGGACAGACCCAGTACTTC.